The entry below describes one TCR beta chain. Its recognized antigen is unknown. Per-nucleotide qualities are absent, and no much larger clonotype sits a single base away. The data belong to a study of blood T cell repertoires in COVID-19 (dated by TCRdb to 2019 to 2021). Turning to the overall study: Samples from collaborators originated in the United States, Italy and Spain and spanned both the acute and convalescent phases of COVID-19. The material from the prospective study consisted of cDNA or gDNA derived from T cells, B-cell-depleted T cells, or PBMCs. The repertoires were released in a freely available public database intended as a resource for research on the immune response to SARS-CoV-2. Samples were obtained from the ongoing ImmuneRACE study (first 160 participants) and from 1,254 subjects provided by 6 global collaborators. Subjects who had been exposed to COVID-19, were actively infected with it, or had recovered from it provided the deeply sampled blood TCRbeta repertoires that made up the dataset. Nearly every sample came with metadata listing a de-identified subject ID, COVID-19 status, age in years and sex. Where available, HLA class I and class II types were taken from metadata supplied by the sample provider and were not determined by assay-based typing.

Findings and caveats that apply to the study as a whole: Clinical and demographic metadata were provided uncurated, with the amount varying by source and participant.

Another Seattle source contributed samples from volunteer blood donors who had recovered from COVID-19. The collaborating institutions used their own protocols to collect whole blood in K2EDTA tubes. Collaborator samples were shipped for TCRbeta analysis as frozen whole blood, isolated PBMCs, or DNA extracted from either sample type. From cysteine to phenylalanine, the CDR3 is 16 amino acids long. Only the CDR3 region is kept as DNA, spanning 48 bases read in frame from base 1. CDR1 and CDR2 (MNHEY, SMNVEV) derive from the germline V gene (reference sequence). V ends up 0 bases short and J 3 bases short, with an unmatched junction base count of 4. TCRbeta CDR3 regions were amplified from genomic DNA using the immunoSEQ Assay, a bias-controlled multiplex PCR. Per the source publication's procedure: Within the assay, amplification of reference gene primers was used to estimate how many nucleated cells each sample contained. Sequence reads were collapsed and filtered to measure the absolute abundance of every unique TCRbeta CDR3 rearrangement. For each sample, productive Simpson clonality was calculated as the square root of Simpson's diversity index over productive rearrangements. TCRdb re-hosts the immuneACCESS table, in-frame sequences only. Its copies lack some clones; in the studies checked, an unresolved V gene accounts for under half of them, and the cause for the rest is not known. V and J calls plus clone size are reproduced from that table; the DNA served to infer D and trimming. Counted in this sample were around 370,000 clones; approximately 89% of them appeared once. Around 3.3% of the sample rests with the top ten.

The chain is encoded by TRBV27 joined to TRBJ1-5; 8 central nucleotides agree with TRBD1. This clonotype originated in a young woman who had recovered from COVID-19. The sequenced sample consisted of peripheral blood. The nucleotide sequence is TGTGCCAGCAGTTTATCTGGACAGGGCCCCAATCAGCCCCAGCATTTT. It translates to CASSLSGQGPNQPQHF.